These T cell receptor beta chains were read from a single sample in a study of response to subunit inactivated influenza vaccine. Via MiXCR, TCRdb re-called the RT-PCR reads, giving one row per CDR3 protein. The table shows roughly 650,000 distinct CDR3 sequences, with 15% to 19% occurring only once. The sample was PBMCs from blood, taken about 13 days after vaccination. The receptors come from a man over 45 who received an inactivated influenza vaccine. CDR3s leave out the opening cysteine and the closing phenylalanine or tryptophan.

j_gene,v_gene,CDR3aa
TRBJ2-2,TRBV12-3/TRBV12-4,ASSLSSGSLTGELF
TRBJ2-4,TRBV6-2/TRBV6-3,ASSVLLAGSLVAKNIQY
TRBJ2-7,TRBV15,ATTPTRTVHEQY
TRBJ2-2,TRBV5-1,ASSTTGTTGELF
TRBJ2-2,TRBV20-1,SAISPAGELF
TRBJ2-2,TRBV28,ASSSQGLYGELF
TRBJ2-4,TRBV19,ASSWGARMDIQY
TRBJ2-1,TRBV5-1,ASSLTANEQF
TRBJ2-3,TRBV7-8,ASSLKSYSGMGTDTQY
TRBJ2-3,TRBV11-2,ASSTWTGRSTDTQY
TRBJ2-7,TRBV7-2,ASSRTSGVEEQY
TRBJ2-3,TRBV5-1,ASSLSPSGGSDTQY
TRBJ2-1,TRBV11-1,ASSIGTSSFGEEQF
TRBJ2-1,TRBV11-2,ASSPSLWRGVSSYNEQF
TRBJ2-1,TRBV24-1,ATSPLGLAGNYNEQF
TRBJ2-7,TRBV7-9,ASSSALGPYEQY
TRBJ2-1,TRBV25-1,ASSEWGGGTYNEQF
TRBJ1-5,TRBV20-1,SGSLGQNNQPQH
TRBJ2-1,TRBV28,ASLRDPLYNEQF
TRBJ1-4,TRBV6-1,ASSAVGGTGKLF
TRBJ1-2,TRBV12-3/TRBV12-4,ASTVGGQSYGYT
TRBJ2-3,TRBV2,ASSDGQGKDTQY
TRBJ2-1,TRBV20-1,SARPLTGKRSEQF
TRBJ1-2,TRBV6-6,ASTAAGDGYT
TRBJ1-1,TRBV28,ASSLRDGAF
TRBJ1-5,TRBV6-2/TRBV6-3,AFQPQH
TRBJ2-7,TRBV18,ASSTGQGVSYEQY
TRBJ2-7,TRBV3-1,ASSQEPGRPLYEQY
TRBJ1-1,TRBV5-1,ASRQAAANTEAF
TRBJ2-1,TRBV6-5,ASSWTGTGSYNEQF
TRBJ2-5,TRBV28,ASSYQGVFQETQY
TRBJ2-1,TRBV11-2,ASSLVASVSYNEQF
TRBJ1-1,TRBV5-1,ASSFDRGLTEAF
TRBJ1-6,TRBV20-1,SARDLGPASSPLH
TRBJ1-1,TRBV27,ASSWFSSTEAF
TRBJ2-7,TRBV3-1,ASSRLAGLAEQY
TRBJ2-1,TRBV4-2,ASSQVERYNEQF
TRBJ2-3,TRBV4-2,ASSQNSGGRFTDTQY
TRBJ2-1,TRBV5-1,ASRSGGIYNEQF
TRBJ1-2,TRBV3-1,ASSQGSRPQNT
TRBJ2-1,TRBV5-1,ASSSKTSGTYNEQF
TRBJ1-2,TRBV4-2,ASSPGEGGYT
TRBJ2-2,TRBV2,ASSEVGGRNTGELF
TRBJ1-2,TRBV5-5,ASSPGAAIPANYGYT
TRBJ2-7,TRBV6-1,ASSERGKKY
TRBJ2-1,TRBV9,ASSVAPSSYNEQF
TRBJ1-4,TRBV20-1,SATGGLPNEKLF
TRBJ2-6,TRBV5-1,ASSPGDRAIRTGANVLT
TRBJ2-2,TRBV5-1,ASRFLAGVNTGELF
TRBJ1-1,TRBV29-1,SVGLWGDEAF
TRBJ2-1,TRBV15,ATSRDQGQRWKNEQF
TRBJ2-6,TRBV20-1,SASMARGRSRGANVLT